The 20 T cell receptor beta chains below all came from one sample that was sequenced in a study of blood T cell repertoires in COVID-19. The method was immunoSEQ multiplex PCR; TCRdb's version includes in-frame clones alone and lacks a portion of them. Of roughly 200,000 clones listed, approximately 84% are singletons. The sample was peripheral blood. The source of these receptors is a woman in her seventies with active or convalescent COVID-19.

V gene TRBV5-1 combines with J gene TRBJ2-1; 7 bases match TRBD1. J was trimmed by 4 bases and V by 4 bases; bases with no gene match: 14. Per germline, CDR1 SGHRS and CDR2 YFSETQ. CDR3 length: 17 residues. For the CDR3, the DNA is TGCGCCAGCAGCCAAGGGACAGTGGAAGACACGTACAATGAGCAGTTCTTC. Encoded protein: CASSQGTVEDTYNEQFF. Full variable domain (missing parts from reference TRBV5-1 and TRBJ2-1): KAGVTQTPRYLIKTRGQQVTLSCSPISGHRSVSWYQQTPGQGLQFLFEYFSETQRNKGNFPGRFSGRQFSNSRSEMNVSTLELGDSALYLCASSQGTVEDTYNEQFFGPGTRLTVL.

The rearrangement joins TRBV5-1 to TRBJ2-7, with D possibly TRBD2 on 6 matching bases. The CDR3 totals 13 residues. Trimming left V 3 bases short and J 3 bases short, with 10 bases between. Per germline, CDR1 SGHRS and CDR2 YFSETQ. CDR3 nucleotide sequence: TGCGCCAGCAGCTGGGAGGACGGCTACGAGCAGTACTTC. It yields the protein CASSWEDGYEQYF.

CDR3 loop: CSASRGFAANYGYTF. CDR3 DNA sequence: TGCAGTGCTAGTAGGGGATTCGCGGCTAACTATGGCTACACCTTC. The gene calls are TRBV20-1 and TRBJ1-2, with a tentative D call TRBD1 (5 bases). The CDR3 is made up of 15 amino acids. Trimming took 3 bases from V and 0 from J, leaving 14 bases between them. Germline V gene data show CDR1 as DFQATT and CDR2 as SNEGSKA (reference sequence).

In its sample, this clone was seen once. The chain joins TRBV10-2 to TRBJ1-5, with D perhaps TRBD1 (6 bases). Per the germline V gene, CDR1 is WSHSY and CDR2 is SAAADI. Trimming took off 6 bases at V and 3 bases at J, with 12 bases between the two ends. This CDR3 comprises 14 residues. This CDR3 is CASSPTGSNQPQHF. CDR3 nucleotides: TGCGCCAGCAGCCCCACAGGGTCCAATCAGCCCCAGCATTTT.

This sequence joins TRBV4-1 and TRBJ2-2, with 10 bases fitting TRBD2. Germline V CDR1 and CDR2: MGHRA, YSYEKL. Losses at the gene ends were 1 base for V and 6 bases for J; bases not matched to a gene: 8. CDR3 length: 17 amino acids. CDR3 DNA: TGCGCCAGCAGCCAAGGTAGGGCTAGCGGGAGATCCGGGGAGCTGTTTTTT. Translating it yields CASSQGRASGRSGELFF.

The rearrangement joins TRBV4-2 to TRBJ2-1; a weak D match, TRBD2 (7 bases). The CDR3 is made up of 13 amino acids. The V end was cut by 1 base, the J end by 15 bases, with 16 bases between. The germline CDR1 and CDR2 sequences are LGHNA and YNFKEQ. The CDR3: CASSQGRGGFAFF. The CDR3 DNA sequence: TGTGCCAGCAGCCAAGGGAGGGGGGGCTTCGCGTTCTTC.

The CDR3 DNA reads as TGTGCCAGCAGCCAAGATAGGAGACCCTACGAGCAGTACTTC. Translating gives CASSQDRRPYEQYF. The V and J genes are TRBV3-1 (or the pseudogene TRBV3-2) and TRBJ2-7; the D is unclear. The CDR3 is 14 residues long. Trimming removed 0 bases at V and 2 bases at J, with 8 bases between. Germline CDR1 and CDR2: LGHDT and YNNKEL (reference sequence).

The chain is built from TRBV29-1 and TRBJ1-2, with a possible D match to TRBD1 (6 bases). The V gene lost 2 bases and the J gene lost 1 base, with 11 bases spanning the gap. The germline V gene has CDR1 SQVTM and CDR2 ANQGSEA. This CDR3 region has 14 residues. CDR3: CSVEKPGDNYGYTF. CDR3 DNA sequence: TGCAGCGTTGAAAAACCAGGGGATAACTATGGCTACACCTTC.

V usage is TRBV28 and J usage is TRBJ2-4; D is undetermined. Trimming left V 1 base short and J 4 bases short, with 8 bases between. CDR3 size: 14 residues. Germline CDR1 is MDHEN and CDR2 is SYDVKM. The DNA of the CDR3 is TGTGCCAGCAGTTTATTCCGGTATAAAAACATTCAGTACTTC. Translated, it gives CASSLFRYKNIQYF.

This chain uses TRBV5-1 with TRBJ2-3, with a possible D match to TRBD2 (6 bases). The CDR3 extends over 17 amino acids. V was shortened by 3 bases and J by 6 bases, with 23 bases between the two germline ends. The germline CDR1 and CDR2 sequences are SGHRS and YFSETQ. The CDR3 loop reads CASSSLAGSNQVDTQYF. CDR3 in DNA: TGCGCCAGCAGCTCTCTGGCCGGGAGTAACCAGGTCGATACGCAGTATTTT.

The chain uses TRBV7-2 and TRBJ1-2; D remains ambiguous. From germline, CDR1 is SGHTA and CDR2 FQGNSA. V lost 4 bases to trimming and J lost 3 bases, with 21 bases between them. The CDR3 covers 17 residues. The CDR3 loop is CASSSGDPFGEYYGYTF. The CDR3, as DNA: TGTGCCAGCAGCTCCGGAGACCCTTTCGGGGAATACTATGGCTACACCTTC.

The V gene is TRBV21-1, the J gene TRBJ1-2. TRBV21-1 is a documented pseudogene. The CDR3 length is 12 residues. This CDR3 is CASSSRLDGYTF. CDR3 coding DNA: TGTGCCAGCAGCTCCCGTTTAGATGGCTACACCTTC.

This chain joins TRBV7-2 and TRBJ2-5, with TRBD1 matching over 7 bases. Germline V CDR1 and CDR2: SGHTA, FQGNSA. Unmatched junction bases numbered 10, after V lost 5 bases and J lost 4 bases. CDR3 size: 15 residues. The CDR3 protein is CASSPRQGKGETQYF. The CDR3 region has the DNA TGTGCCAGCAGCCCCCGACAGGGAAAGGGAGAGACCCAGTACTTC.

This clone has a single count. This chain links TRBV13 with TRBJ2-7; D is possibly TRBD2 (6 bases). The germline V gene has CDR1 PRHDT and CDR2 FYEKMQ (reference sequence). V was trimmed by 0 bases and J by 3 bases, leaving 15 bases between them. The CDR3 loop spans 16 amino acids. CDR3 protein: CASSLGGPGARYEQYF. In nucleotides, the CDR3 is TGTGCCAGCAGCTTAGGGGGCCCGGGAGCACGCTACGAGCAGTACTTC.

Here the CDR3 reads CASSTGTARNTEAFF. The CDR3 nucleotides are TGTGCCAGCAGCACGGGGACAGCCAGGAACACTGAAGCTTTCTTT. This chain uses TRBV7-9 with TRBJ1-1, with 7 bases matching TRBD1. The CDR3 length is 15 residues. The V gene's germline CDR1 is SEHNR and CDR2 FQNEAQ (reference sequence). V lost 5 bases to trimming and J lost 1 base; unmatched junction nucleotides: 7. Variable domain in full (rest from reference TRBV7-9 and TRBJ1-1): DTGVSQNPRHKITKRGQNVTFRCDPISEHNRLYWYRQTLGQGPEFLTYFQNEAQLEKSRLLSDRFSAERPKGSFSTLEIQRTEQGDSAMYLCASSTGTARNTEAFFGQGTRLTVV.

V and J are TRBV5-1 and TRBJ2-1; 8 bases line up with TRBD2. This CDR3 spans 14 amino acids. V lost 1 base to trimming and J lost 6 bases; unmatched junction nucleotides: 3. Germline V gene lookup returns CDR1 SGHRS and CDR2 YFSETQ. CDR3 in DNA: TGCGCCAGCAGCTTGTCGGGAGGGGTCAATGAGCAGTTCTTC. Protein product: CASSLSGGVNEQFF.

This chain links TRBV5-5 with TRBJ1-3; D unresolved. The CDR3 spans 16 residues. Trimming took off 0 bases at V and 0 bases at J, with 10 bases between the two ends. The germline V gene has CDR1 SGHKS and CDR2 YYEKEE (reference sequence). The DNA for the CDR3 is TGTGCCAGCAGCTTGGCACGTCCGAGCTCTGGAAACACCATATATTTT. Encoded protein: CASSLARPSSGNTIYF.

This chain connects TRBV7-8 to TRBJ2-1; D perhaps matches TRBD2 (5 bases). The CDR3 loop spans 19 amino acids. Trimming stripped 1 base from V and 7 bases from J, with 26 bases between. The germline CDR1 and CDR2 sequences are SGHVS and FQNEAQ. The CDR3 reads CASSLVGRARVGIMNEQFF. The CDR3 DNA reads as TGTGCCAGCAGCTTAGTAGGGCGGGCTAGAGTGGGTATCATGAATGAGCAGTTCTTC.

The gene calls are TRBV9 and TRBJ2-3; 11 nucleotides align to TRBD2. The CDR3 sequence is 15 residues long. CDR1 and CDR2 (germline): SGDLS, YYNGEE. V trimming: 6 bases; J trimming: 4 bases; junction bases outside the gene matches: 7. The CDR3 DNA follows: TGTGCCAGCAATCGGGCTAGCGGGAGGTCAGATACGCAGTATTTT. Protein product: CASNRASGRSDTQYF.

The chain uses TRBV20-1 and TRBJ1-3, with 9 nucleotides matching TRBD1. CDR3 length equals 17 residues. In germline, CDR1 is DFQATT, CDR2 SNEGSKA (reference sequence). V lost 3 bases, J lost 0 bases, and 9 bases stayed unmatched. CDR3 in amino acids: CSASGTGTAFSGNTIYF. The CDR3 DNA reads TGCAGTGCTAGTGGGACAGGGACAGCTTTCTCTGGAAACACCATATATTTT.